One and the same sample provided the 21 T cell receptor beta chains below, sequenced in a study of blood T cell repertoires in COVID-19. Clones were sequenced by immunoSEQ multiplex PCR, and TCRdb holds only the in-frame ones, with some missing. The top ten hold 3% of the sample, which has some 350,000 clones, 89% seen once. The sequencing sample was made of peripheral blood. The origin of the receptors is a woman in her 30s with COVID-19, enrolled during active disease.

The rearrangement joins TRBV6-2 or TRBV6-3 to TRBJ2-1; 7 positions match TRBD2. The germline V gene encodes CDR1 MNHEY and CDR2 SVGEGT. The V segment lost 4 bases and the J segment 11 bases; nucleotides outside the gene matches: 8. This CDR3 comprises 13 residues. In DNA, the CDR3 is TGTGCCAGCAGTTTGGGGGAGGGGAAAAAGCAGTTCTTC. Its protein product is CASSLGEGKKQFF.

The chain recombines TRBV27 with TRBJ2-1, with 12 bases lining up with TRBD2. Trimming removed 6 bases from V and 4 bases from J; junction bases left unmatched: 4. Germline V lookup: CDR1 MNHEY, CDR2 SMNVEV (reference sequence). The CDR3 spans 15 residues. This CDR3 is CASRYLAGGYNEQFF. As DNA, the CDR3 is TGTGCCAGCAGATATCTAGCGGGAGGGTACAATGAGCAGTTCTTC.

CDR3 in DNA: TGTGCCACGGAGTCGGTGGACGGGGAGCTGTTTTTT. This encodes CATESVDGELFF. This sequence joins TRBV9 and TRBJ2-2; D call uncertain. Germline V lookup: CDR1 SGDLS, CDR2 YYNGEE. The V end lost 9 bases, the J end lost 7 bases, and 13 bases lay between the germline ends. The CDR3 has 12 residues.

The chain carries TRBV28 and TRBJ2-3, with no clear D. Germline V gives CDR1 MDHEN, CDR2 SYDVKM. Trimming took 6 bases from V and 1 from J, leaving 11 bases between them. This CDR3 is built from 14 residues. The CDR3 DNA follows: TGTGCCAGCAGCCTGAGGCCGGGCACAGATACGCAGTATTTT. This sequence encodes CASSLRPGTDTQYF.

Only one count was recorded for this clone. The chain uses TRBV6-5 and TRBJ2-7; 9 nucleotides align to TRBD2. The V gene's germline CDR1 is MNHEY and CDR2 SVGAGI. The CDR3 runs 15 residues. After removal of 2 bases from V and 7 bases from J, the junction contained 9 bases not matched to a gene. The CDR3 sequence is CASSYPGSGGSEQYF. The CDR3 bases are TGTGCCAGCAGTTACCCGGGTAGCGGGGGAAGTGAGCAGTACTTC.

The genes are TRBV5-6 and TRBJ1-2; possibly TRBD1 for D (6 bases). V was trimmed by 4 bases and J by 7 bases, leaving 20 bases between them. The CDR3 is 15 amino acids. CDR1 and CDR2 (germline): SGHDT, YYEEEE. The CDR3 is CASSLARGGAPGYTF. The CDR3 DNA follows: TGTGCCAGCAGCCTCGCGCGGGGGGGCGCCCCTGGCTACACCTTC.

The V call is TRBV5-4, the J call TRBJ2-1, with 7 positions matching TRBD2. From germline, CDR1 is SGHNT and CDR2 YYREEE (reference sequence). The CDR3 runs 17 residues. Trimming cost V 3 bases and J 0 bases; bases outside gene matches: 9. The DNA of the CDR3 is TGTGCCAGCAGCTCCCTTGGGGGGGTGAGCTCCTACAATGAGCAGTTCTTC. This translates into CASSSLGGVSSYNEQFF.

The V and J genes are TRBV5-1 and TRBJ1-4; no clear D gene. The CDR3 totals 16 residues. Germline V CDR1 and CDR2: SGHRS, YFSETQ. The V gene lost 4 bases and the J gene lost 4 bases, with 17 bases spanning the gap. This CDR3 reads CASSPRLQEINEKLFF. The CDR3 DNA reads TGCGCCAGCAGCCCCCGCCTGCAAGAGATTAATGAAAAACTGTTTTTT.

The V and J genes are TRBV6-5 and TRBJ1-1; 10 positions match TRBD1. The ends lost 6 bases at V and 2 bases at J; junction bases unmatched: 3. Germline-derived CDR1 and CDR2 are MNHEY and SVGAGI. This CDR3 comprises 14 residues. The CDR3 here is CASSRQGANTEAFF. The CDR3 DNA follows: TGTGCCAGCAGCCGACAGGGGGCCAACACTGAAGCTTTCTTT.

CDR3 sequence: CASSYSADGTEEIYGYTF. In DNA form, the CDR3 reads TGTGCCAGCAGTTACTCCGCTGACGGGACAGAAGAGATCTATGGCTACACCTTC. The chain carries TRBV6-2 or TRBV6-3 and TRBJ1-2, with 7 nucleotides matching TRBD1. V dropped 0 bases and J dropped 4; count of bases not matched to a gene: 14. This CDR3 contains 18 residues. In germline, CDR1 is MNHEY, CDR2 SVGEGT.

The chain recombines TRBV28 with TRBJ2-7; possibly TRBD1 for D (6 bases). Trimming cost V 11 bases and J 4 bases, with 15 bases left between them. There are 12 residues in the CDR3. Germline CDR1 reads MDHEN; CDR2 reads SYDVKM. CDR3 coding DNA: TGTGCCGCGACAGGTTCAACGTACGAGCAGTACTTC. Encoded protein: CAATGSTYEQYF.

This sequence joins TRBV18 and TRBJ1-4, with TRBD1 identical over 9 bases. V was pared by 2 bases and J by 5 bases, with 6 bases of the junction left unmatched. Germline V gene lookup returns CDR1 KGHSH and CDR2 LQKENI. CDR3 length equals 16 residues. The DNA for the CDR3 is TGTGCCAGCTCACCAACGACGGGGACAGGGAATGAAAAACTGTTTTTT. Translation: CASSPTTGTGNEKLFF.

The J gene is TRBJ2-1, the V gene TRBV3-1 (or the pseudogene TRBV3-2); 11 bases map to TRBD1. With V trimmed by 4 bases and J by 5 bases, 10 bases remained unmatched. Looked up from germline, CDR1 is LGHDT and CDR2 is YNNKEL (reference sequence). The CDR3 consists of 17 residues. In nucleotides, the CDR3 is TGTGCCAGCAGCCCCAATTGGGGGGACAGGGGGAACAATGAGCAGTTCTTC. Amino acid sequence: CASSPNWGDRGNNEQFF.

This clone was recorded a few times. The chain couples TRBV28 to TRBJ1-4, with 11 bases that match TRBD1. The V gene's germline CDR1 is MDHEN and CDR2 SYDVKM. V gave up 5 bases and J gave up 0 bases; unmatched junction bases: 14. The CDR3 totals 20 residues. The CDR3 bases are TGTGCCAGCAGTCAACGGACAGGGGGCGAGGGGTTTTCAACTAATGAAAAACTGTTTTTT. Translating gives CASSQRTGGEGFSTNEKLFF.

The chain employs TRBV24-1 and TRBJ2-2, with 10 nucleotides matching TRBD1. CDR3 size: 17 residues. V shed 0 bases, J shed 6 bases, and the junction held 6 bases outside the gene matches. CDR1 is KGHDR, CDR2 SFDVKD, per germline. CDR3 bases: TGTGCCACCAGTGATTTGCAGGGGGACAGGGGCGCCGGGGAGCTGTTTTTT. It codes for CATSDLQGDRGAGELFF.

V and J are TRBV19 and TRBJ1-5; D may be TRBD1 (6 bases). This CDR3 contains 17 residues. V was trimmed by 5 bases and J by 2 bases, leaving 19 bases between them. In germline, CDR1 is LNHDA, CDR2 SQIVND (reference sequence). CDR3 sequence: CASSLTGGPLRNQPQHF. The CDR3 nucleotides are TGTGCCAGTAGTCTAACGGGGGGGCCCTTACGCAATCAGCCCCAGCATTTT.

The chain links TRBV5-6 to TRBJ2-3, with 7 bases fitting TRBD1. The CDR3 is 18 residues long. In germline, CDR1 is SGHDT, CDR2 YYEEEE. Trimming cost V 0 bases and J 5 bases; bases outside gene matches: 15. The CDR3 region is CASSLARLTGSGVDTQYF. The DNA of the CDR3 is TGTGCCAGCAGCTTGGCCCGCCTGACAGGGTCTGGGGTAGATACGCAGTATTTT. Variable domain in full (rest from reference TRBV5-6 and TRBJ2-3): DAGVTQSPTHLIKTRGQQVTLRCSPKSGHDTVSWYQQALGQGPQFIFQYYEEEERQRGNFPDRFSGHQFPNYSSELNVNALLLGDSALYLCASSLARLTGSGVDTQYFGPGTRLTVL.

The V gene is TRBV28, the J gene TRBJ2-1; D not resolved. This CDR3 is built from 12 residues. Per the germline V gene, CDR1 is MDHEN and CDR2 is SYDVKM. Trimming stripped 6 bases from V and 7 bases from J, with 10 bases between. DNA for the CDR3: TGTGCCAGCAGGGGCCTTGGGAATGAGCAGTTCTTC. Translated: CASRGLGNEQFF.

The chain links TRBV4-1 to TRBJ1-2; a possible D gene is TRBD1 (6 bases). The V end was cut by 0 bases, the J end by 2 bases, with 13 bases between. Germline values: CDR1 MGHRA, CDR2 YSYEKL. The CDR3 spans 16 residues. The CDR3 spells CASSQETGGRNYGYTF. CDR3 nucleotides: TGCGCCAGCAGCCAAGAAACCGGGGGGCGGAACTATGGCTACACCTTC.

This chain links TRBV3-1 (or the pseudogene TRBV3-2) with TRBJ2-5; D ambiguous. The V gene lost 2 bases and the J gene lost 4 bases, with 11 bases spanning the gap. The germline gives CDR1 LGHDT, CDR2 YNNKEL (reference sequence). The length of the CDR3 is 14 residues. The DNA of the CDR3 is TGTGCCAGCAGCCAAACCCCGGGTGGAGAGACCCAGTACTTC. Its translation: CASSQTPGGETQYF.

The chain has TRBV6-5 and TRBJ2-2; a weak D match, TRBD2 (6 bases). V lost 3 bases and J 7 bases, leaving 12 bases between the germline ends. Germline-derived CDR1 and CDR2 are MNHEY and SVGAGI. The CDR3 spans 14 residues. The CDR3 here is CASSYGGAGGELFF. CDR3 DNA: TGTGCCAGCAGTTATGGAGGGGCTGGCGGGGAGCTGTTTTTT.